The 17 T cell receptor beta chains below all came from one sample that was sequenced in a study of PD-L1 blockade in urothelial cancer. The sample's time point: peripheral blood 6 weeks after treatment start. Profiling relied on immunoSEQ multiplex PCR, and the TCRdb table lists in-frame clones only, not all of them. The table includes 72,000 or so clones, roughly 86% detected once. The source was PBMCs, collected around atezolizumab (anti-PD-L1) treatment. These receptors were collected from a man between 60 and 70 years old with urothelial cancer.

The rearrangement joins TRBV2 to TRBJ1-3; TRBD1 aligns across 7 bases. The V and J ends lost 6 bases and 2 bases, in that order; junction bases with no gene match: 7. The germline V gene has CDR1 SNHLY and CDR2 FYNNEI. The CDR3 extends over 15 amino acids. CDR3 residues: CASRTQGTAGNTIYF. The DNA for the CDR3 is TGTGCCAGCAGGACACAAGGGACAGCTGGAAACACCATATATTTT.

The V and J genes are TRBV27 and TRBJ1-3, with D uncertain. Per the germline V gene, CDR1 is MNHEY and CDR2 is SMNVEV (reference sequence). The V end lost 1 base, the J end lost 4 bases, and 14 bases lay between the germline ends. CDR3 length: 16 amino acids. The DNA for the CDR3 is TGTGCCAGCAGTTTATTGCGCGGTTCTCAAGGAAACACCATATATTTT. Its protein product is CASSLLRGSQGNTIYF.

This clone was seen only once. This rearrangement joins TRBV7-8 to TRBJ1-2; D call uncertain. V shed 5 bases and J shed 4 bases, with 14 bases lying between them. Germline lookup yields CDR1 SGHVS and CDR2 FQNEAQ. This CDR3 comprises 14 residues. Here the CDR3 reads CASSPRSDGYGYTF. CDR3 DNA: TGTGCCAGCAGCCCACGCAGCGACGGCTATGGCTACACCTTC.

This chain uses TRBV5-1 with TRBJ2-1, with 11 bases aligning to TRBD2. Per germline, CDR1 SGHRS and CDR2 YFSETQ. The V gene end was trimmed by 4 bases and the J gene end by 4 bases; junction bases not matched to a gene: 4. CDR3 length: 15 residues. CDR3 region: CASSMGTSGYNEQFF. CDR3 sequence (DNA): TGCGCCAGCAGCATGGGGACTAGCGGATACAATGAGCAGTTCTTC.

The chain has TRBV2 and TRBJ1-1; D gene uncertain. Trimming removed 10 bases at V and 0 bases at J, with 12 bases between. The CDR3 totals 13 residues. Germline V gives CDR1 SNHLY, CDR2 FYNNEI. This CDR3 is CATSMGMNTEAFF. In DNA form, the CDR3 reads TGTGCCACGTCCATGGGCATGAACACTGAAGCTTTCTTT.

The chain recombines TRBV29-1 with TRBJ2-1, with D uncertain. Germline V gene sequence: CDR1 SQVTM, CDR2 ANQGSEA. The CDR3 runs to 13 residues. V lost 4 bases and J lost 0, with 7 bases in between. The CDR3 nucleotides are TGCAGCGTTGTCTTTAACTCCTACAATGAGCAGTTCTTC. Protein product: CSVVFNSYNEQFF.

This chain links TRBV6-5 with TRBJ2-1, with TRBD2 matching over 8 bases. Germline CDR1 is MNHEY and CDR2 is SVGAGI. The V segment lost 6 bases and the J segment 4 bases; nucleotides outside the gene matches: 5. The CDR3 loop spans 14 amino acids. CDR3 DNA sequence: TGTGCCAGCAGATCTAGCGGGTCGTACAATGAGCAGTTCTTC. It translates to CASRSSGSYNEQFF.

The CDR3 nucleotides read TGTGCCAGCAGTCTGTCGCAGGTCGGGGGAGATACGCAGTATTTT. Translated: CASSLSQVGGDTQYF. The V and J genes are TRBV7-8 and TRBJ2-3; possible D gene TRBD2, 6 bases. V was pared by 6 bases and J by 5 bases, with 18 bases between. Germline values: CDR1 SGHVS, CDR2 FQNEAQ. The length of the CDR3 is 15 residues.

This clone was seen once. This chain's CDR3 is CASSQGQGGGYTF. CDR3 bases: TGCGCCAGCAGCCAAGGACAGGGAGGCGGCTACACCTTC. The chain links TRBV4-1 to TRBJ1-2; TRBD1 matches at 7 bases. This CDR3 comprises 13 residues. Trimming removed 1 base from V and 8 bases from J; junction bases left unmatched: 4. The germline V gene has CDR1 MGHRA and CDR2 YSYEKL.

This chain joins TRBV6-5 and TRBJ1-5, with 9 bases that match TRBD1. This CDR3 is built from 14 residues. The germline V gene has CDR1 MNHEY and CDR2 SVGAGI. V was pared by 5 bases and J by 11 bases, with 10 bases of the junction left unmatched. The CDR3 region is CASSPDRGSSAQHF. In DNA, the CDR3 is TGTGCCAGCAGTCCTGACAGGGGGAGTTCGGCCCAGCATTTT.

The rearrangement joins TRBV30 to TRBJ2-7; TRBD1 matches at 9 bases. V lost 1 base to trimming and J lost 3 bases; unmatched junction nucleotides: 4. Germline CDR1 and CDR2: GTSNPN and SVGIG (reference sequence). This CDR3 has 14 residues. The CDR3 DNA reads TGTGCCTGGAGTGCGGGACAGGGAGGCTACGAGCAGTACTTC. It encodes CAWSAGQGGYEQYF.

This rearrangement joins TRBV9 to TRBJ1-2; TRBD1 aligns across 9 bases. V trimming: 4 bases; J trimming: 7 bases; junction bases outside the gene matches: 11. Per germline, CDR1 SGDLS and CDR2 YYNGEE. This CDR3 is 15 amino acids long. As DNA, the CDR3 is TGTGCCAGCAGCCCCCCGACAGGGGGAATCGGTGGCTACACCTTC. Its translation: CASSPPTGGIGGYTF. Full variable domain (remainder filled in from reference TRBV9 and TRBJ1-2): DSGVTQTPKHLITATGQRVTLRCSPRSGDLSVYWYQQSLDQGLQFLIQYYNGEERAKGNILERFSAQQFPDLHSELNLSSLELGDSALYFCASSPPTGGIGGYTFGSGTRLTVV.

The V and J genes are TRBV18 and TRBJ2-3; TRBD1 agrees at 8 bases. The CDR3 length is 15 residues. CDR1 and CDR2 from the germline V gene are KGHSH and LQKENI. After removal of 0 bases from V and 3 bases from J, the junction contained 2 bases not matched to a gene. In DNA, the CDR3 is TGTGCCAGCTCACCACCAGGACAGGGAACAGATACGCAGTATTTT. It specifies CASSPPGQGTDTQYF. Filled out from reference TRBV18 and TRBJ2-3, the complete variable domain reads NAGVMQNPRHLVRRRGQEARLRCSPMKGHSHVYWYRQLPEEGLKFMVYLQKENIIDESGMPKERFSAEFPKEGPSILRIQQVVRGDSAAYFCASSPPGQGTDTQYFGPGTRLTVL.

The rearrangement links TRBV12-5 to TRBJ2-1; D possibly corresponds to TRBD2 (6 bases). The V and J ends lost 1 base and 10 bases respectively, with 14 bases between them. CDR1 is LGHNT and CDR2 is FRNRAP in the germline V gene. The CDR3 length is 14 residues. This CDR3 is CASGLGMAGPEQFF. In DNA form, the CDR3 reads TGTGCTAGTGGTTTGGGAATGGCGGGACCGGAGCAGTTCTTC.

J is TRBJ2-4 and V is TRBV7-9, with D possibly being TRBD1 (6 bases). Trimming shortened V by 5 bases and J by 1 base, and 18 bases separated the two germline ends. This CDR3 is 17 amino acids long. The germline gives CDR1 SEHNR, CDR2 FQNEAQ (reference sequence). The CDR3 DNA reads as TGTGCCAGCAGCAATCCTGCAGGGGATATCGCCAAAAACATTCAGTACTTC. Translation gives CASSNPAGDIAKNIQYF.

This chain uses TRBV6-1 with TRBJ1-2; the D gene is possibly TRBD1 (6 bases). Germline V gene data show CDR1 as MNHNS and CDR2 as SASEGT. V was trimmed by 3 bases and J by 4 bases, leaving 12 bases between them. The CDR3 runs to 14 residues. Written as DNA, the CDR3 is TGTGCCAGCAGTGACGCCCAGGGGATCTATGGCTACACCTTC. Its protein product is CASSDAQGIYGYTF.

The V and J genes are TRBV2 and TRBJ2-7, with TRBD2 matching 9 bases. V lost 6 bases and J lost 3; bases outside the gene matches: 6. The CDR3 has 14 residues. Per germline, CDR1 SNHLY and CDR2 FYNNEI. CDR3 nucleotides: TGTGCCAGCAGAAGACTAGCGGAGGGCTACGAGCAGTACTTC. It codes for CASRRLAEGYEQYF.